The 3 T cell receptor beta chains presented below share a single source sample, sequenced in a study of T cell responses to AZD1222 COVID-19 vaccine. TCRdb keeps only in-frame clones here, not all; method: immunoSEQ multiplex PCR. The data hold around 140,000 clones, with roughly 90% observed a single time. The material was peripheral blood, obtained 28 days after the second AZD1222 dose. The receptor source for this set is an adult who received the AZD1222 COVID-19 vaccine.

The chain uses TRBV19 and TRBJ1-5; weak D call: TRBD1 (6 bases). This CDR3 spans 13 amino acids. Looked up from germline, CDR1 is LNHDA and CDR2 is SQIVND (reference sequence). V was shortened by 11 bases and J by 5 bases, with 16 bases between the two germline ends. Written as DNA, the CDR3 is TGTGCCGTCACCAGGGGTCGGGATCAGCCCCAGCATTTT. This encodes CAVTRGRDQPQHF.

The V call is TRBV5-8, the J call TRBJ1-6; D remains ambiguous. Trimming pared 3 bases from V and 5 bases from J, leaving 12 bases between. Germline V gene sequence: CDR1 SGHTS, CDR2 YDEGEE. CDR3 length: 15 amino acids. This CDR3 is CASSSKEANNSPLHF. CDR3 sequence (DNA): TGTGCCAGCAGCTCTAAGGAGGCTAATAATTCACCCCTCCACTTT.

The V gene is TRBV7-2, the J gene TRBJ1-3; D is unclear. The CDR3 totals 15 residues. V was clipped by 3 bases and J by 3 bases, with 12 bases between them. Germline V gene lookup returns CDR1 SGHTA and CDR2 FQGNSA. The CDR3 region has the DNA TGTGCCAGCAGCTTGGAGGGTTCCTTTGGAAACACCATATATTTT. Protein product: CASSLEGSFGNTIYF. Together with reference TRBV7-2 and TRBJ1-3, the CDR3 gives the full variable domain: GAGVSQSPSNKVTEKGKDVELRCDPISGHTALYWYRQSLGQGLEFLIYFQGNSAPDKSGLPSDRFSAERTGGSVSTLTIQRTQQEDSAVYLCASSLEGSFGNTIYFGEGSWLTVV.